The subject of this entry is one TCR beta chain. Per the authors' pipeline: Reference gene primer amplification gave nucleated cell count estimates. Libraries were prepared by immunoSEQ multiplex PCR; TCRdb keeps only in-frame clonotypes and omits some of them. The V and J calls and clone size come from that table; D and trimming were worked out from the DNA. The top ten hold roughly 2.4% of the sample, which has 250,000 to 300,000 clones, roughly 87% seen once. This sample was included in a study of blood T cell repertoires in COVID-19. Study-level information: Sites in the United States, Italy and Spain provided acute and convalescent COVID-19 samples.

Sequenced: peripheral blood. This clonotype originated in a woman in her forties or fifties who had recovered from COVID-19.

The CDR3 reads CASSQGTGVDSPLHF. In nucleotides, the CDR3 is TGTGCCAGCAGCCAAGGGACAGGGGTCGATTCACCCCTCCACTTT. The chain employs TRBV3-1 (or the pseudogene TRBV3-2) and TRBJ1-6, with 9 bases lining up with TRBD1. Losses at the gene ends were 1 base for V and 8 bases for J; bases not matched to a gene: 3. Germline CDR1 LGHDT, CDR2 YNNKEL (reference sequence). CDR3 size: 15 residues.